The 3 T cell receptor beta chains below come from one sample, sequenced in a study of blood T cell repertoires in COVID-19. Measured with immunoSEQ multiplex PCR; TCRdb has only the in-frame clones, and not every one. The sample holds about 220,000 clones, roughly 90% seen once. The sample taken for sequencing was PBMCs or T cells enriched from blood (not recorded which). The source is a woman between 40 and 50 years old with acute COVID-19.

The chain uses TRBV3-1 (or the pseudogene TRBV3-2) and TRBJ2-1; 8 bases are a match to TRBD2. From germline, CDR1 is LGHDT and CDR2 YNNKEL (reference sequence). J gave up 5 bases and V 1 base, and 7 bases lay outside the gene matches. CDR3 length equals 16 residues. The CDR3 DNA reads TGTGCCAGCAGCCAAGTCCTTCGGGGGGGGGACAATGAGCAGTTCTTC. Translation: CASSQVLRGGDNEQFF.

The chain combines TRBV7-9 with TRBJ2-7, with 15 nucleotides matching TRBD2. The J segment lost 0 bases and the V segment lost 4 bases, leaving 7 bases of the junction unmatched. There are 18 residues in the CDR3. Germline CDR1 is SEHNR and CDR2 is FQNEAQ (reference sequence). The CDR3 bases are TGTGCCAGCAGCTGGGGAGGGACTAGCGGGGGGTACTCCTACGAGCAGTACGTC. Protein product: CASSWGGTSGGYSYEQYV.

The chain links TRBV25-1 to TRBJ2-7, with 10 nucleotides matching TRBD2. This CDR3 has 15 amino acids. Germline values: CDR1 MGHDK, CDR2 SYGVNS. V trimming: 4 bases; J trimming: 1 base; junction bases outside the gene matches: 4. The CDR3 DNA follows: TGTGCCAGCAGTGGATCTAGCGGGGGTTCCTACGAGCAGTACTTC. Its translation: CASSGSSGGSYEQYF.